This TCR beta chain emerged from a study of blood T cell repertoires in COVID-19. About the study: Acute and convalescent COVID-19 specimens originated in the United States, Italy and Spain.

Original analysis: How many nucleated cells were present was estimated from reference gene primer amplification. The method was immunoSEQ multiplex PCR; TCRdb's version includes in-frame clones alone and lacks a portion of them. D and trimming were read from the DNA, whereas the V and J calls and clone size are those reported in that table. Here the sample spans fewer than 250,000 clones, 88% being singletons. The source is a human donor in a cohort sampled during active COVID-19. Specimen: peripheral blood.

The CDR3 is CASSLTGTRSPGELFF. CDR3 sequence (DNA): TGCGCCAGCAGCCTCACCGGGACTAGATCCCCCGGGGAGCTGTTTTTT. The chain employs TRBV4-1 and TRBJ2-2; 8 bases align to TRBD2. The V segment lost 4 bases and the J segment 6 bases; nucleotides outside the gene matches: 10. The CDR3 is 16 residues long. Germline V gives CDR1 MGHRA, CDR2 YSYEKL.